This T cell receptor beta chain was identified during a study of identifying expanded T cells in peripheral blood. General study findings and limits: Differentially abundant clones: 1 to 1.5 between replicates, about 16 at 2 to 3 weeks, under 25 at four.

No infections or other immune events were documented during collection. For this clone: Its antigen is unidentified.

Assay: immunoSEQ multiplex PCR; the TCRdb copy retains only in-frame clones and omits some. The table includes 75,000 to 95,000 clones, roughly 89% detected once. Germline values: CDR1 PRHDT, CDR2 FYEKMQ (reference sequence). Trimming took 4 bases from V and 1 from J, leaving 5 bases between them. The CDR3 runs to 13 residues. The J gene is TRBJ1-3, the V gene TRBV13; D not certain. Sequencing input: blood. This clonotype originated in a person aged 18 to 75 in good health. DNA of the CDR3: TGTGCCAGCAGCTGGGGATCTGGAAACACCATATATTTT. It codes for CASSWGSGNTIYF.